These 17 T cell receptor beta chains share one sample of origin, sequenced in a study of chemoradiotherapy in HPV16-positive cancers. TCRdb's copy holds only in-frame clones and misses some; the assay was immunoSEQ multiplex PCR. The table lists 15,000 to 20,000 clones, around 77% of them singletons. Sampling was conducted from a patient who underwent chemoradiotherapy. Receptor source: a human donor with HPV-associated anogenital cancer.

V is TRBV5-6 and J is TRBJ1-2, with a possible D match to TRBD1 (6 bases). The CDR3 is 15 amino acids. The V gene's germline CDR1 is SGHDT and CDR2 YYEEEE. The ends were cut back, 1 base at V and 5 bases at J, with 15 bases in the middle. For the CDR3, the DNA is TGTGCCAGCAGCTTGCGAGGGGGGGCTTGGTATGGCTACACCTTC. This encodes CASSLRGGAWYGYTF.

This clone was detected once. J is TRBJ2-5 and V is TRBV7-2; D is perhaps TRBD2 (6 bases). Germline CDR1 SGHTA, CDR2 FQGNSA. The CDR3 covers 16 residues. V gave up 1 base and J gave up 4 bases, with 16 bases separating them. CDR3 sequence reads: CASSLGPSPGVETQYF. Here the CDR3 DNA reads TGTGCCAGCAGCTTAGGGCCATCTCCGGGGGTAGAGACCCAGTACTTC.

V gene TRBV6-5 combines with J gene TRBJ1-1, with a tentative D call TRBD1 (5 bases). Germline V gene lookup returns CDR1 MNHEY and CDR2 SVGAGI. The CDR3 is made up of 15 amino acids. V lost 6 bases and J 0 bases, leaving 14 bases between the germline ends. DNA for the CDR3: TGTGCCAGCAGCCGCCCAGGGACCGTGAACACTGAAGCTTTCTTT. Translated, it gives CASSRPGTVNTEAFF.

J is TRBJ2-1 and V is TRBV5-4, with 7 bases that match TRBD2. CDR1 and CDR2 (germline): SGHNT, YYREEE (reference sequence). The CDR3 has 16 amino acids. With V trimmed by 7 bases and J by 1 base, 11 bases remained unmatched. The CDR3 reads CASGKFTSASYNEQFF. The CDR3 DNA reads as TGTGCCAGCGGGAAATTCACTAGCGCGTCCTACAATGAGCAGTTCTTC.

The rearrangement uses TRBV13 and TRBJ1-6; D is ambiguous. From germline, CDR1 is PRHDT and CDR2 FYEKMQ (reference sequence). Trimming pared 1 base from V and 9 bases from J, leaving 10 bases between. The CDR3 spans 14 residues. The CDR3: CASSLAAFSSPLHF. For the CDR3, the DNA is TGTGCCAGCAGCTTAGCCGCGTTTAGTTCACCCCTCCACTTT.

The J gene is TRBJ1-5, the V gene TRBV7-2, with a weak D call TRBD1 (6 bases). The V gene's germline CDR1 is SGHTA and CDR2 FQGNSA. The length of the CDR3 is 13 residues. V lost 7 bases and J 7 bases, leaving 14 bases between the germline ends. CDR3 nucleotide sequence: TGTGCCAGCACCTCCCCGGGGGCGCAGCCCCAGCATTTT. Encoded protein: CASTSPGAQPQHF.

This chain uses TRBV5-1 with TRBJ2-7, with a weak D call TRBD1 (6 bases). CDR3 length: 15 residues. Germline-derived CDR1 and CDR2 are SGHRS and YFSETQ. The ends were cut back, 4 bases at V and 4 bases at J, with 18 bases in the middle. The DNA of the CDR3 is TGCGCCAGCAGCCCGCGTGGCAGGGGAGATTACGAGCAGTACTTC. It is translated as CASSPRGRGDYEQYF.

The chain uses TRBV15 and TRBJ1-1, with a tentative D call TRBD1 (5 bases). Per germline, CDR1 LNHNV and CDR2 YYDKDF (reference sequence). This CDR3 region has 14 residues. The V and J ends lost 0 bases and 6 bases respectively, with 11 bases between them. CDR3 sequence reads: CATSRDRGSPEAFF. The CDR3 DNA sequence: TGTGCCACCAGCAGAGATAGGGGTTCCCCTGAAGCTTTCTTT.

This chain connects TRBV4-3 to TRBJ2-2; 9 nucleotides line up with TRBD2. Germline CDR1 and CDR2: LGHNA and YSLEER. V shed 2 bases, J shed 5 bases, and the junction held 6 bases outside the gene matches. This CDR3 is 16 amino acids long. The CDR3 sequence is CASSQIAGVGTGELFF. CDR3 coding DNA: TGCGCCAGCAGCCAAATAGCGGGGGTAGGGACCGGGGAGCTGTTTTTT.

This clone was seen a few times. The V gene is TRBV2, the J gene TRBJ1-2; D is perhaps TRBD1 (6 bases). Trimming left V 9 bases short and J 3 bases short, with 11 bases between. The CDR3 totals 12 residues. CDR1 is SNHLY, CDR2 FYNNEI, per germline. The chain's CDR3 is CARQGGDYGYTF. The CDR3 DNA is TGTGCCAGACAGGGAGGGGACTATGGCTACACCTTC.

This rearrangement joins TRBV11-1 to TRBJ2-5; 10 bases are a match to TRBD2. The trim removed 5 bases at V and 6 bases at J, leaving 12 bases unmatched. Germline loops: CDR1 SGHAT, CDR2 FQDESV (reference sequence). This CDR3 is built from 16 residues. CDR3 protein: CASSPPGTSVAKTQYF. CDR3 DNA: TGTGCCAGCAGCCCACCGGGGACTAGCGTCGCGAAGACCCAGTACTTC.

This rearrangement joins TRBV18 to TRBJ1-2; possible D gene TRBD1, 5 bases. The V end lost 6 bases, the J end lost 1 base, and 15 bases lay between the germline ends. The CDR3 has 15 residues. Germline-derived CDR1 and CDR2 are KGHSH and LQKENI. CDR3 in amino acids: CASSPGDGVNYGYTF. CDR3 nucleotide sequence: TGTGCCAGCTCCCCCGGGGACGGAGTTAACTATGGCTACACCTTC.

The chain carries TRBV27 and TRBJ1-2; no clear D. The V and J ends lost 4 bases and 3 bases respectively, with 12 bases between them. Germline-derived CDR1 and CDR2 are MNHEY and SMNVEV (reference sequence). The CDR3 spans 14 residues. This CDR3 is CASSSRARYYGYTF. For the CDR3, the DNA is TGTGCCAGCAGTTCGCGGGCCCGCTACTATGGCTACACCTTC.

The table lists this clone with a count of one. This sequence joins TRBV6-5 and TRBJ2-3, with 9 positions matching TRBD1. The CDR3 is made up of 15 amino acids. The germline gives CDR1 MNHEY, CDR2 SVGAGI. V lost 8 bases to trimming and J lost 5 bases; unmatched junction nucleotides: 11. The CDR3 reads CASSTNRGLVDTQYF. The CDR3 DNA sequence: TGTGCCAGCTCCACGAACAGGGGGCTGGTAGATACGCAGTATTTT.

V usage is TRBV21-1 and J usage is TRBJ1-2; the table calls TRBD1, which could not be checked here. TRBV21-1 is noted as a pseudogene. The CDR3 extends over 15 amino acids. The CDR3 region has the DNA TGTGCCAGCAGCAAATGGCAGGGGCAAAACTATGGCTACACCTTC. Protein sequence: CASSKWQGQNYGYTF.

The chain couples TRBV5-1 to TRBJ2-6; D is uncertain. The V end lost 5 bases, the J end lost 0 bases, and 9 bases lay between the germline ends. Germline V gene sequence: CDR1 SGHRS, CDR2 YFSETQ. This CDR3 region has 15 residues. The CDR3 bases are TGCGCCAGCAGTCGTAGTAGCTCTGGGGCCAACGTCCTGACTTTC. Its protein is CASSRSSSGANVLTF.

CDR3 residues: CASSPPGQGYSPLHF. CDR3 nucleotide sequence: TGTGCCAGCAGCCCACCGGGACAGGGATATTCACCCCTCCACTTT. The gene calls are TRBV21-1 and TRBJ1-6; the listed D gene, TRBD1, was not tested against the DNA. TRBV21-1 is noted as a pseudogene. The CDR3 spans 15 residues.